Listed below are T cell receptor beta chains from one sample, sequenced in a study of cytomegalovirus exposure and HLA in healthy donors. The table came from immunoSEQ multiplex PCR; TCRdb's copy has only in-frame clones and leaves some out. The sample has nearly 200,000 clones, about 90% seen once. Sequencing used PBMCs. Receptors originate from a man aged 25-45 years in good health and CMV-seronegative. CDR3s include the opening cysteine and the closing phenylalanine or tryptophan. Fields, in order: V gene, clone size, D gene, J gene, CDR3 DNA, CDR3 protein. A D gene is named only where the DNA matches it firmly. Some rows have no size entry. The others give once, few or many, or a class for an expanded clone.

v_call: TRBV15; clone_size: .; d_call: TRBD1; j_call: TRBJ2-3; cdr3_nt: TGTGCCACCAGCCAAAGGACAGGGGTTCGTAATACGCAGTATTTT; cdr3_aa: CATSQRTGVRNTQYF
v_call: TRBV28; clone_size: .; d_call: TRBD1; j_call: TRBJ1-5; cdr3_nt: TGTGCCAGCAGTCCCTCAGGGGGCTGGCAGCCCCAGCATTTT; cdr3_aa: CASSPSGGWQPQHF
v_call: TRBV18; clone_size: .; d_call: .; j_call: TRBJ2-5; cdr3_nt: TGTGCCAGCTCACCATTCACAGTAGTAATCTCTCAAGAGACCCAGTACTTC; cdr3_aa: CASSPFTVVISQETQYF
v_call: TRBV7-2; clone_size: few; d_call: .; j_call: TRBJ2-1; cdr3_nt: TGTGCCAGCAGCTCCTGGGGGAGCGGGTACAATGAGCAGTTCTTC; cdr3_aa: CASSSWGSGYNEQFF
v_call: TRBV5-1; clone_size: .; d_call: .; j_call: TRBJ2-7; cdr3_nt: TGCGCCAGCAGCTCCCGGGGGACCTCCTACGAGCAGTACTTC; cdr3_aa: CASSSRGTSYEQYF
v_call: TRBV11-2; clone_size: .; d_call: TRBD1; j_call: TRBJ2-7; cdr3_nt: TGTGCCAGCAGCTTAGCCAGGGGGTACGAGCAGTACTTC; cdr3_aa: CASSLARGYEQYF
v_call: TRBV5-4; clone_size: .; d_call: TRBD2; j_call: TRBJ2-5; cdr3_nt: TGTGCCAGCAGCTTTTCCGGGACTAGCGTCCAAGAGACCCAGTACTTC; cdr3_aa: CASSFSGTSVQETQYF
v_call: TRBV15; clone_size: .; d_call: .; j_call: TRBJ1-3; cdr3_nt: TGTGCCACCAGCAGAGATCCCGGTAGAAACACCATATATTTT; cdr3_aa: CATSRDPGRNTIYF
v_call: TRBV19; clone_size: .; d_call: .; j_call: TRBJ2-7; cdr3_nt: TGTGCCACCGAAGATAAGGGAAGGGGCCACTACGAGCAGTACTTC; cdr3_aa: CATEDKGRGHYEQYF
v_call: TRBV25-1; clone_size: once; d_call: .; j_call: TRBJ1-3; cdr3_nt: TGTGCCAGCAGTGTTACAGGCTCTGGAAACACCATATATTTT; cdr3_aa: CASSVTGSGNTIYF
v_call: TRBV19; clone_size: .; d_call: TRBD1; j_call: TRBJ1-2; cdr3_nt: TGTGCCAGTAGCCACGGGACAGGGTGGGATTTTAACTATGGCTACACCTTC; cdr3_aa: CASSHGTGWDFNYGYTF
v_call: TRBV19; clone_size: .; d_call: TRBD2; j_call: TRBJ2-7; cdr3_nt: TGTGCCAGTAGTCTCCGGACTAGCGGGAGCATCTACGAGCAGTACTTC; cdr3_aa: CASSLRTSGSIYEQYF
v_call: TRBV10-1; clone_size: .; d_call: TRBD1; j_call: TRBJ1-4; cdr3_nt: TGCGCCAGCAGTGAGAGGACAGGCGAAAAACTGTTTTTT; cdr3_aa: CASSERTGEKLFF
v_call: TRBV9; clone_size: .; d_call: .; j_call: TRBJ2-7; cdr3_nt: TGTGCCAGCAGCGTAGATCACAGCAACTACGAGCAGTACTTC; cdr3_aa: CASSVDHSNYEQYF
v_call: TRBV2; clone_size: .; d_call: .; j_call: TRBJ1-5; cdr3_nt: TGTGCCAGCAGCCGATATGACAATCTTAGCAATCAGCCCCAGCATTTT; cdr3_aa: CASSRYDNLSNQPQHF
v_call: TRBV27; clone_size: .; d_call: TRBD2; j_call: TRBJ2-2; cdr3_nt: TGTGCCAGCAGTTTAGGAGCGGGAGTGAACACCGGGGAGCTGTTTTTT; cdr3_aa: CASSLGAGVNTGELFF
v_call: TRBV10-3; clone_size: .; d_call: .; j_call: TRBJ2-7; cdr3_nt: TGTGCCATCAGTGAGTCCGGCGGTTACTACGAGCAGTACTTC; cdr3_aa: CAISESGGYYEQYF
v_call: TRBV28; clone_size: .; d_call: TRBD2; j_call: TRBJ2-7; cdr3_nt: TGTGCCAGCAGCCAACTTCCGGGACAACGGACTAGCGGTCCCTACGAGCAGTACTTC; cdr3_aa: CASSQLPGQRTSGPYEQYF
v_call: TRBV7-9; clone_size: .; d_call: TRBD1; j_call: TRBJ1-2; cdr3_nt: TGTGCCAGCAGCTCGGCGACAGGGGGCGCGGGTGGCTACACCTTC; cdr3_aa: CASSSATGGAGGYTF
v_call: TRBV7-8; clone_size: .; d_call: .; j_call: TRBJ2-7; cdr3_nt: TGTGCCAGCAGCGTATCCCGGGACATCACCTACGAGCAGTACTTC; cdr3_aa: CASSVSRDITYEQYF
v_call: TRBV7-9; clone_size: .; d_call: .; j_call: TRBJ2-7; cdr3_nt: TGTGCCAGCGTTACCCCTAGCTCCGGATCCTACGAGCAGTACTTC; cdr3_aa: CASVTPSSGSYEQYF
v_call: TRBV6-5; clone_size: .; d_call: TRBD2; j_call: TRBJ2-5; cdr3_nt: TGCGCATCCGGGAGGGCGGAAGAGACCCAGTACTTC; cdr3_aa: CASGRAEETQYF
v_call: TRBV4-3; clone_size: .; d_call: .; j_call: TRBJ2-6; cdr3_nt: TGCGCCAGCAGCCCCCGCGCAGGGCTCGCTGGGGCCAACGTCCTGACTTTC; cdr3_aa: CASSPRAGLAGANVLTF
v_call: TRBV28; clone_size: .; d_call: TRBD2; j_call: TRBJ2-7; cdr3_nt: TGTGCCAGCGCGGGACCCGGGACTAGTTCCTACGAGCAGTACTTC; cdr3_aa: CASAGPGTSSYEQYF
v_call: TRBV6-1; clone_size: .; d_call: .; j_call: TRBJ1-5; cdr3_nt: TGTGCCAGCAGTGAAGCCGAGGGATATTATCAGCCCCAGCATTTT; cdr3_aa: CASSEAEGYYQPQHF
v_call: TRBV7-9; clone_size: .; d_call: .; j_call: TRBJ2-7; cdr3_nt: TGTGCCAGCAGCTTATGGCCAGGGACCTACGAGCAGTACTTC; cdr3_aa: CASSLWPGTYEQYF
v_call: TRBV21-1; clone_size: .; d_call: .; j_call: TRBJ2-5; cdr3_nt: TGTGCCAGCAGCCTTCAAGGTGGAGACTCGTGTCGTTACCAAGAGACCCAGTACTTC; cdr3_aa: CASSLQGGDSCRYQETQYF
v_call: TRBV28; clone_size: .; d_call: .; j_call: TRBJ2-7; cdr3_nt: TGTGCCAGCAGTTTAAGGGGGGGACGGTCCTACGAGCAGTACTTC; cdr3_aa: CASSLRGGRSYEQYF
v_call: TRBV6-1; clone_size: .; d_call: .; j_call: TRBJ1-4; cdr3_nt: TGTGCCAGCAGTGAAGACGTGAGCTTT; cdr3_aa: CASSEDVSF
v_call: TRBV4-2; clone_size: .; d_call: TRBD2; j_call: TRBJ2-7; cdr3_nt: TGTGCCAGCAGCCAAGAACTAGCGGGGGGTGGCACCTACGAGCAGTACTTC; cdr3_aa: CASSQELAGGGTYEQYF
v_call: TRBV7-2; clone_size: .; d_call: .; j_call: TRBJ2-1; cdr3_nt: TGTGCCAGCAGCTTAGGCCCATCGGGTCTACCCTACAATGAGCAGTTCTTC; cdr3_aa: CASSLGPSGLPYNEQFF
v_call: TRBV11-3; clone_size: .; d_call: .; j_call: TRBJ2-3; cdr3_nt: TGTGCCAGCAGCCGCGGGAGCACAGATACGCAGTATTTT; cdr3_aa: CASSRGSTDTQYF
v_call: TRBV30; clone_size: .; d_call: .; j_call: TRBJ2-2; cdr3_nt: TGTGCCTGGCGCGGATTCATACGCACCGGGGAGCTGTTTTTT; cdr3_aa: CAWRGFIRTGELFF
v_call: TRBV6-6; clone_size: .; d_call: .; j_call: TRBJ1-2; cdr3_nt: TGTGCCAGCACCCAAGCAAACTATGGCTACACCTTC; cdr3_aa: CASTQANYGYTF
v_call: TRBV27; clone_size: once; d_call: .; j_call: TRBJ1-2; cdr3_nt: TGTGCCAGCAGTTTCCACGGCTCGGGCTATGGCTACACCTTC; cdr3_aa: CASSFHGSGYGYTF
v_call: TRBV19; clone_size: .; d_call: TRBD1; j_call: TRBJ2-2; cdr3_nt: TGTGCCAGTAGTATCCAGGGGGCGGGCGGGGAGCTGTTTTTT; cdr3_aa: CASSIQGAGGELFF
v_call: TRBV19; clone_size: .; d_call: .; j_call: TRBJ2-1; cdr3_nt: TGTGCCAGTAGTACCGGGAACTACAATGAGCAGTTCTTC; cdr3_aa: CASSTGNYNEQFF
v_call: TRBV5-1; clone_size: .; d_call: .; j_call: TRBJ1-2; cdr3_nt: TGCGCCAGCAGCTTGCAGGGGAATGGCTACACCTTC; cdr3_aa: CASSLQGNGYTF
v_call: TRBV28; clone_size: .; d_call: .; j_call: TRBJ1-1; cdr3_nt: TGTGCCACCCTAAGGGGTGGCACTGAAGCTTTCTTT; cdr3_aa: CATLRGGTEAFF
v_call: TRBV5-1; clone_size: .; d_call: .; j_call: TRBJ2-1; cdr3_nt: TGCGCCAGCGCTAGAAGGAGGGATGAACAGTTCTTC; cdr3_aa: CASARRRDEQFF
v_call: TRBV15; clone_size: few; d_call: .; j_call: TRBJ2-7; cdr3_nt: TGTGCCACCAGCAGGAGGACAGACTCCTACGAGCAGTACTTC; cdr3_aa: CATSRRTDSYEQYF
v_call: TRBV27; clone_size: .; d_call: TRBD1; j_call: TRBJ1-2; cdr3_nt: TGTGCCAGCAGTAAGGACAGGGCCCGGGGTTATGGCTACACCTTC; cdr3_aa: CASSKDRARGYGYTF
v_call: TRBV6-5; clone_size: .; d_call: TRBD1; j_call: TRBJ1-2; cdr3_nt: TGTGCCAGCAGTCAAGGGACAGCTAGGGCCTATGGCTACACCTTC; cdr3_aa: CASSQGTARAYGYTF
v_call: TRBV6-1; clone_size: .; d_call: .; j_call: TRBJ2-3; cdr3_nt: TGTGCCAGCAGTGAAGTGGGGGCGCGGATTACAGATACGCAGTATTTT; cdr3_aa: CASSEVGARITDTQYF
v_call: TRBV11-1; clone_size: .; d_call: TRBD1; j_call: TRBJ2-7; cdr3_nt: TGTGCCAGCAAGGGTAACAGGGGCTACGAGCAGTACTTC; cdr3_aa: CASKGNRGYEQYF
v_call: TRBV4-1; clone_size: .; d_call: TRBD2; j_call: TRBJ2-1; cdr3_nt: TGCGCCAGCAGTATCCCGGGGGGTTACTACAATGAGCAGTTCTTC; cdr3_aa: CASSIPGGYYNEQFF
v_call: TRBV18; clone_size: .; d_call: .; j_call: TRBJ2-5; cdr3_nt: TGTGCCAGCTCACCTAACAGGGAAGAGACCCAGTACTTC; cdr3_aa: CASSPNREETQYF
v_call: TRBV5-5; clone_size: .; d_call: TRBD1; j_call: TRBJ1-6; cdr3_nt: TGTGCCAGCAGCACGGGACAGGCCAATTCACCCCTCCACTTT; cdr3_aa: CASSTGQANSPLHF
v_call: TRBV6-6; clone_size: few; d_call: .; j_call: TRBJ1-1; cdr3_nt: TGTGCCAGCAGTTTCAGGGGAACGAACACTGAAGCTTTCTTT; cdr3_aa: CASSFRGTNTEAFF
v_call: TRBV13; clone_size: .; d_call: TRBD2; j_call: TRBJ2-3; cdr3_nt: TGTGCCAGCAGCCTTACTAGCGGGCGTAGCACAGATACGCAGTATTTT; cdr3_aa: CASSLTSGRSTDTQYF
v_call: TRBV7-9; clone_size: .; d_call: TRBD2; j_call: TRBJ2-7; cdr3_nt: TGTGCCAGCAGCCCAGAGACTAGCGGGAGCTTTTACGAGCAGTACTTC; cdr3_aa: CASSPETSGSFYEQYF
v_call: TRBV28; clone_size: once; d_call: .; j_call: TRBJ1-1; cdr3_nt: TGTGCCAGCAGCCGGGGACAAAACACTGAAGCTTTCTTT; cdr3_aa: CASSRGQNTEAFF
v_call: TRBV29-1; clone_size: .; d_call: .; j_call: TRBJ1-1; cdr3_nt: TGCAGCGCGGGCCGGACAGCTGAAGCTTTCTTT; cdr3_aa: CSAGRTAEAFF
v_call: TRBV7-6; clone_size: .; d_call: TRBD1; j_call: TRBJ2-3; cdr3_nt: TGTGCCAGCAGCCCTTATGGCGGACAGGGGGGAACAGATACGCAGTATTTT; cdr3_aa: CASSPYGGQGGTDTQYF
v_call: TRBV6-5; clone_size: .; d_call: TRBD1; j_call: TRBJ2-7; cdr3_nt: TGTGCCAGCAACAGGGGGCGATCCTACGAGCAGTACTTC; cdr3_aa: CASNRGRSYEQYF
v_call: TRBV5-4; clone_size: .; d_call: .; j_call: TRBJ2-5; cdr3_nt: TGTGCCAGCAGCTTTGGTCCCAGCGGTCAAGAGACCCAGTACTTC; cdr3_aa: CASSFGPSGQETQYF
v_call: TRBV28; clone_size: .; d_call: TRBD1; j_call: TRBJ1-3; cdr3_nt: TGTGCCAGCAGACAGGGGGGACCCATAATCTCTGGAAACACCATATATTTT; cdr3_aa: CASRQGGPIISGNTIYF
v_call: TRBV4-3; clone_size: .; d_call: .; j_call: TRBJ2-5; cdr3_nt: TGCGCCAGCAGCCAAGATCCGACAGGCGGGGAGACCCAGTACTTC; cdr3_aa: CASSQDPTGGETQYF
v_call: TRBV2; clone_size: .; d_call: .; j_call: TRBJ2-1; cdr3_nt: TGTGCCAGCACCCGGATAGCGTCCTACAATGAGCAGTTCTTC; cdr3_aa: CASTRIASYNEQFF
v_call: TRBV9; clone_size: .; d_call: .; j_call: TRBJ2-7; cdr3_nt: TGTGCCAGCAGCGCGAGAGAACTCTCCTACGAGCAGTACTTC; cdr3_aa: CASSARELSYEQYF